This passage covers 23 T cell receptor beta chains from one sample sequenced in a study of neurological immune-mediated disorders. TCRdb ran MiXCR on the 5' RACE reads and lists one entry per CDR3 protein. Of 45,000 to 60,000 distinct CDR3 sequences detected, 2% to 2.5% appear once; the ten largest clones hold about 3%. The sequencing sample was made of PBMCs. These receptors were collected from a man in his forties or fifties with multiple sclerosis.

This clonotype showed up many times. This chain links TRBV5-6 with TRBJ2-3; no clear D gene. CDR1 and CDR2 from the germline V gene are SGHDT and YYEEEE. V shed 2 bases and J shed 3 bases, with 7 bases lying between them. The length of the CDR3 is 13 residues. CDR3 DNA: TGTGCCAGCAGCTTAACAGAAACAGATACGCAGTATTTT. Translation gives CASSLTETDTQYF.

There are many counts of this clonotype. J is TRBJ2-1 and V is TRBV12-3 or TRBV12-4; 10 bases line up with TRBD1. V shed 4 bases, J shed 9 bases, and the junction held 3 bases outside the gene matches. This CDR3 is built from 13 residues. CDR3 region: CASSWTGGGEQFF. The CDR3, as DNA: TGTGCCAGCAGTTGGACAGGGGGGGGTGAGCAGTTCTTC.

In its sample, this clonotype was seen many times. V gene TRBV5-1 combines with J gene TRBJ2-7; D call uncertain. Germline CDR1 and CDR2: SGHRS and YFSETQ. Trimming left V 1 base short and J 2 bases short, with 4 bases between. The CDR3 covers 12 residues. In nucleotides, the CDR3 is TGCGCCAGCAGCTTGATCCCCTACGAGCAGTACTTC. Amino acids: CASSLIPYEQYF.

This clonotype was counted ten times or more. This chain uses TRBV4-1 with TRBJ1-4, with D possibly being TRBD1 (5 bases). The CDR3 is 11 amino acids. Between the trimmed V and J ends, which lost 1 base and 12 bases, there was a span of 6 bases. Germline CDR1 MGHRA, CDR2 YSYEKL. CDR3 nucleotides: TGCGCCAGCAGCCAAGCCAGGGAACTGTTTTTT. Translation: CASSQARELFF.

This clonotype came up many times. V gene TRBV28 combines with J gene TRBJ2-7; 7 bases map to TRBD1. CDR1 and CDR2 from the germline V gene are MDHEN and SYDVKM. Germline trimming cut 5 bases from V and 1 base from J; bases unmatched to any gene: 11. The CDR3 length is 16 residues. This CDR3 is CASSAPRDRISYEQYF. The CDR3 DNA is TGTGCCAGCAGTGCCCCCCGGGACAGAATATCCTACGAGCAGTACTTC.

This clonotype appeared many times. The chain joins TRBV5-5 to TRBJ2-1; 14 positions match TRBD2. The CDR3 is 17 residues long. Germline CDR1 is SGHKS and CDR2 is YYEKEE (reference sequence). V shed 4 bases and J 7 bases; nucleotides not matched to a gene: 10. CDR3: CASSKGLAGAPGNEQFF. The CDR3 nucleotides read TGTGCCAGCAGCAAGGGACTAGCGGGGGCCCCGGGGAATGAGCAGTTCTTC.

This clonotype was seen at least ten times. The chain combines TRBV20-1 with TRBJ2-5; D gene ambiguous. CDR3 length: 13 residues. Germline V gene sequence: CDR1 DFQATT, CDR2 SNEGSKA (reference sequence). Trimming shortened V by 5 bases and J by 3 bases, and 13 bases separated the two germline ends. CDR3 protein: CSALGPDEETQYF. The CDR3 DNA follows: TGCAGTGCTCTAGGTCCAGACGAAGAGACCCAGTACTTC.

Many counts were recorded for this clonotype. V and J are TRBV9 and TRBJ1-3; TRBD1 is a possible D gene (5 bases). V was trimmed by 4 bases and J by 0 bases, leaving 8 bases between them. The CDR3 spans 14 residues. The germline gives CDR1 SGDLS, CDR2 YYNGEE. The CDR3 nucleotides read TGTGCCAGCAGCCTACAGGTCTCTGGAAACACCATATATTTT. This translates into CASSLQVSGNTIYF.

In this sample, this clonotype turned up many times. CDR3 sequence reads: CASSPTGTTYNEQFF. CDR3 coding DNA: TGCGCCAGCAGCCCCACGGGAACGACCTACAATGAGCAGTTCTTC. V and J are TRBV4-3 and TRBJ2-1; maybe TRBD2 (5 bases). The CDR3 is 15 amino acids. Germline V gene sequence: CDR1 LGHNA, CDR2 YSLEER. V was trimmed by 4 bases and J by 2 bases, leaving 12 bases between them.

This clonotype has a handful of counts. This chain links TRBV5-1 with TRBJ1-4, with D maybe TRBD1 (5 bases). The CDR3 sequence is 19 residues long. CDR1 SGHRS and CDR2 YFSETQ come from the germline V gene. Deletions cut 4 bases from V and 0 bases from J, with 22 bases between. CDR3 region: CASSGGILKGVATNEKLFF. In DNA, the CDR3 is TGCGCCAGCAGCGGGGGGATATTAAAAGGAGTTGCAACTAATGAAAAACTGTTTTTT.

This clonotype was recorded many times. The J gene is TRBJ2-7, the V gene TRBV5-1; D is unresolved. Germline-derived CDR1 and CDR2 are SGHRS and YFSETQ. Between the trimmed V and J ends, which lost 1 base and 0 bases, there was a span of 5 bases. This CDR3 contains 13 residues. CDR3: CASSLSASYEQYF. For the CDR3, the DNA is TGCGCCAGCAGCTTGTCAGCCTCCTACGAGCAGTACTTC.

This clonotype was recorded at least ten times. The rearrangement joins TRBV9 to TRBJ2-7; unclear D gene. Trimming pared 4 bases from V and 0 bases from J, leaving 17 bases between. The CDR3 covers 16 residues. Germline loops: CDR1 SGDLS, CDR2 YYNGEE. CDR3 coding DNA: TGTGCCAGCAGCACCCTGGATAGGCCCTACTCCTACGAGCAGTACTTC. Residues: CASSTLDRPYSYEQYF.

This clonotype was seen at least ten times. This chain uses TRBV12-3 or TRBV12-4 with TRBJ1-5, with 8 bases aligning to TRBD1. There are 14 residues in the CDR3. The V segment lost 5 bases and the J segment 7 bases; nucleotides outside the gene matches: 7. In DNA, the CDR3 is TGTGCCAGCAGTCGACAGGGGATCGGCCAGCCCCAGCATTTT. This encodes CASSRQGIGQPQHF.

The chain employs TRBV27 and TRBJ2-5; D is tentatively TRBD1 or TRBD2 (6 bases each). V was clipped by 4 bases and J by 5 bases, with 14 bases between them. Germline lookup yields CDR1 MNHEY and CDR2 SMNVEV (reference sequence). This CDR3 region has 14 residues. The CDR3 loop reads CASSSLGGRETQYF. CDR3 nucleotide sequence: TGTGCCAGCAGTTCCCTCGGGGGCAGGGAGACCCAGTACTTC.

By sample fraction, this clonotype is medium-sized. CDR3 bases: TGCGCCAGCAGCCCACGAGCGGGAGATAATTCACCCCTCCACTTT. It encodes CASSPRAGDNSPLHF. V is TRBV5-1 and J is TRBJ1-6; D not certain. The CDR3 runs 15 residues. Germline CDR1 and CDR2: SGHRS and YFSETQ. The V gene lost 4 bases and the J gene lost 5 bases, with 13 bases spanning the gap.

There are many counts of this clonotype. Here the CDR3 reads CSVNSGASYNEQFF. For the CDR3, the DNA is TGCAGCGTAAATAGCGGGGCCTCCTACAATGAGCAGTTCTTC. V and J are TRBV29-1 and TRBJ2-1, with 8 nucleotides matching TRBD2. V lost 6 bases and J lost 0; bases outside the gene matches: 4. The CDR3 has 14 residues. The germline gives CDR1 SQVTM, CDR2 ANQGSEA.

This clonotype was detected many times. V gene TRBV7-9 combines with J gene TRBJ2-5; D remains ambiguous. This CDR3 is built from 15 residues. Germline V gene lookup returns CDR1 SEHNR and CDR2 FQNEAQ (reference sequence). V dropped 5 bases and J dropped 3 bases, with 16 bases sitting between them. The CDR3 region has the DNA TGTGCCAGCAGCCCCGCCGACGTGTTAAAAGAGACCCAGTACTTC. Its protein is CASSPADVLKETQYF.

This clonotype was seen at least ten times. The CDR3 protein is CASSYGVQPPLTYEQYF. The CDR3 region has the DNA TGTGCCAGCAGTTACGGTGTACAGCCACCACTTACCTACGAGCAGTACTTC. The J gene is TRBJ2-7, the V gene TRBV6-5; D ambiguous. The CDR3 has 17 amino acids. Germline V CDR1 and CDR2: MNHEY, SVGAGI. Trimming took 2 bases from V and 2 from J, leaving 19 bases between them.

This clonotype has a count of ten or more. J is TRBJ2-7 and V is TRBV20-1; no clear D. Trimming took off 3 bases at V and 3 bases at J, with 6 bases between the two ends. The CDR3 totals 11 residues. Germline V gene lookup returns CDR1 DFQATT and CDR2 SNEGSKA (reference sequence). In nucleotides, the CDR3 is TGCAGTGCTAGCCTGGGCTACGAGCAGTACTTC. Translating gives CSASLGYEQYF.

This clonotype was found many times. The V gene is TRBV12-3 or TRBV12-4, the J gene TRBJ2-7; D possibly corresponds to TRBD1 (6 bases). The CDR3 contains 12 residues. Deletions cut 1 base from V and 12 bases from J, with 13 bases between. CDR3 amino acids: CASSLDAGVTYF. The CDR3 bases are TGTGCCAGCAGTTTAGACGCAGGGGTTACGTACTTC.

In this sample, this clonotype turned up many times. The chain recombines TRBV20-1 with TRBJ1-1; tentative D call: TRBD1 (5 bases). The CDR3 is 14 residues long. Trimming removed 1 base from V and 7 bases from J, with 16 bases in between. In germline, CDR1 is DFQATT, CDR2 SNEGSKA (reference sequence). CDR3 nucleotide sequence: TGCAGTGCTAGAGTTGGGGGGGGTGGAGGTGAAGCTTTCTTT. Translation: CSARVGGGGGEAFF.

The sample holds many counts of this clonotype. CDR3 nucleotide sequence: TGTGCCAGCAGCTTACAGGACAGGGGTACTAGCGGGGGCCACGAGCAGTACTTC. The encoded protein is CASSLQDRGTSGGHEQYF. The J gene is TRBJ2-7, the V gene TRBV7-2, with 11 bases lining up with TRBD2. This CDR3 is built from 18 residues. V gave up 2 bases and J gave up 5 bases; unmatched junction bases: 14. Germline V lookup: CDR1 SGHTA, CDR2 FQGNSA. Combining the CDR3 with reference TRBV7-2 and TRBJ2-7 gives the whole variable domain GAGVSQSPSNKVTEKGKDVELRCDPISGHTALYWYRQSLGQGLEFLIYFQGNSAPDKSGLPSDRFSAERTGGSVSTLTIQRTQQEDSAVYLCASSLQDRGTSGGHEQYFGPGTRLTVT.

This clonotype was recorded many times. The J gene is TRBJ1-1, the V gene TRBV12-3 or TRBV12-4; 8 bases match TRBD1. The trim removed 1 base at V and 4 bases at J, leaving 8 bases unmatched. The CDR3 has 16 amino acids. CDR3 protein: CASSLVRTGFLTEAFF. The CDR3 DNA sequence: TGTGCCAGCAGTTTAGTCCGGACAGGGTTTCTCACTGAAGCTTTCTTT.